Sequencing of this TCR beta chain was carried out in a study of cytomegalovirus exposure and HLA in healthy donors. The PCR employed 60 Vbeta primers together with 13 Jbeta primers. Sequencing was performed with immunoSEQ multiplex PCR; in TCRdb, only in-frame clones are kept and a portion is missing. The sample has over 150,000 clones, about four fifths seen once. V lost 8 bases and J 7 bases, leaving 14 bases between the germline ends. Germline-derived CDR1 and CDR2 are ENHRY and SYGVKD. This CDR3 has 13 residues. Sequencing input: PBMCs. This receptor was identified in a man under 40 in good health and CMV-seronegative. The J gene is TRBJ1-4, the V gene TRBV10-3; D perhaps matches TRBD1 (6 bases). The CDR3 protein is CAISEGGSEKLFF. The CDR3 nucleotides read TGTGCCATCTCCGAGGGGGGGAGTGAAAAACTGTTTTTT.